The rows below give T cell receptor beta chains drawn from one sample of a study of blood T cell repertoires in COVID-19. Sequenced by immunoSEQ multiplex PCR; TCRdb stores in-frame clones only, minus some. The sample holds 240,000 or so clones; around 87% are singletons and the top ten take less than 4%. Sequenced material: PBMCs or T cells enriched from blood (not recorded which). The receptors were sampled from a woman between 40 and 50 years old with acute COVID-19. The CDR3 runs from the conserved cysteine through the conserved F or W. A D gene is named only where the DNA matches it firmly. A clone size is listed for some rows: how often the clone was seen (once, few, many), or a class if it is expanded.

v_gene: TRBV29-1; j_gene: TRBJ2-3; abundance: .; d_gene: TRBD2; CDR3nt: TGCAGCGTTGTATCCGGGAGGGCTATCGGCACAGATACGCAGTATTTT; CDR3aa: CSVVSGRAIGTDTQYF
v_gene: TRBV5-1; j_gene: TRBJ1-1; abundance: .; d_gene: .; CDR3nt: TGCGCCAGCAGCCGAACACCGAACACTGAAGCTTTCTTT; CDR3aa: CASSRTPNTEAFF
v_gene: TRBV19; j_gene: TRBJ2-7; abundance: .; d_gene: TRBD2; CDR3nt: TGTGCCAGTAGTATAAGCGGGGGAAAGAGCCACGAGCAGTACTTC; CDR3aa: CASSISGGKSHEQYF
v_gene: TRBV9; j_gene: TRBJ2-3; abundance: .; d_gene: .; CDR3nt: TGTGCCAGCTCGAACTCGGCGGGACTCACAGATACGCAGTATTTT; CDR3aa: CASSNSAGLTDTQYF
v_gene: TRBV5-8; j_gene: TRBJ1-1; abundance: .; d_gene: TRBD1; CDR3nt: TGTGCCAGCAGCTTGTTGGGGACAGGGGTCTCTGAAGCTTTCTTT; CDR3aa: CASSLLGTGVSEAFF
v_gene: TRBV19; j_gene: TRBJ1-2; abundance: .; d_gene: .; CDR3nt: TGTGCCAGTAGAGACAGGAACTATGGCTACACCTTC; CDR3aa: CASRDRNYGYTF
v_gene: TRBV25-1; j_gene: TRBJ1-4; abundance: .; d_gene: TRBD1; CDR3nt: TGTGCCAGCAGTCCACCCACATCCGGGACAGGTGGAAAACTGTTTTTT; CDR3aa: CASSPPTSGTGGKLFF
v_gene: TRBV7-9; j_gene: TRBJ2-7; abundance: few; d_gene: TRBD2; CDR3nt: TGTGCCAGCAGCCCTGTGACTAGCGGGAACGAGCAGTACTTC; CDR3aa: CASSPVTSGNEQYF
v_gene: TRBV19; j_gene: TRBJ1-3; abundance: .; d_gene: .; CDR3nt: TGTGCCAGTAGTATGACAAGAGCCTCTGGAAACACCATATATTTT; CDR3aa: CASSMTRASGNTIYF
v_gene: TRBV14; j_gene: TRBJ2-2; abundance: .; d_gene: .; CDR3nt: TGTGCCAGCAGCCAACCCCGGACTTTGAGCACCGGGGAGCTGTTTTTT; CDR3aa: CASSQPRTLSTGELFF
v_gene: TRBV10-3; j_gene: TRBJ2-7; abundance: once; d_gene: TRBD2; CDR3nt: TGTGCCATCAGTGAGAGGGGGACTAGCGGGACCCATCCTCTCTACGAGCAGTACTTC; CDR3aa: CAISERGTSGTHPLYEQYF
v_gene: TRBV5-6; j_gene: TRBJ2-1; abundance: .; d_gene: TRBD2; CDR3nt: TGTGCCAGCAGTCCTGGACTAGCGGGATATATGGATGAGCAGTTCTTC; CDR3aa: CASSPGLAGYMDEQFF
v_gene: TRBV29-1; j_gene: TRBJ1-2; abundance: .; d_gene: TRBD1; CDR3nt: TGCAGCGTGTTGACCCAGGGGGTGGACTATGGCTACACCTTC; CDR3aa: CSVLTQGVDYGYTF
v_gene: TRBV27; j_gene: TRBJ2-7; abundance: .; d_gene: .; CDR3nt: TGTGCCAGCAGTTTCCTCAAGAGCGGGTCTAGCTCCTACGAGCAGTACTTC; CDR3aa: CASSFLKSGSSSYEQYF
v_gene: TRBV9; j_gene: TRBJ1-5; abundance: .; d_gene: TRBD1; CDR3nt: TGTGCCAGCAGCCGGACAGGGGGAGACAATCAGCCCCAGCATTTT; CDR3aa: CASSRTGGDNQPQHF
v_gene: TRBV27; j_gene: TRBJ1-3; abundance: .; d_gene: .; CDR3nt: TGTGCCAGCAGGACCACAGGTGGCGGAAACACCATATATTTT; CDR3aa: CASRTTGGGNTIYF
v_gene: TRBV30; j_gene: TRBJ1-2; abundance: .; d_gene: TRBD1; CDR3nt: TGTGCCTGGGGTACAGGGGGCATTGACTATGGCTACACCTTC; CDR3aa: CAWGTGGIDYGYTF
v_gene: TRBV9; j_gene: TRBJ2-7; abundance: .; d_gene: TRBD2; CDR3nt: TGTGCCAGCAGCCCTCTAGCGGGGGTCTACGAGCAGTACTTC; CDR3aa: CASSPLAGVYEQYF
v_gene: TRBV5-1; j_gene: TRBJ1-6; abundance: once; d_gene: TRBD1; CDR3nt: TGCGCCAGCAGCACCGGGACAGGGGCCTCACCCCTCCACTTT; CDR3aa: CASSTGTGASPLHF
v_gene: TRBV2; j_gene: TRBJ2-2; abundance: .; d_gene: .; CDR3nt: TGTGCCAGCAACAGGGAATTAAACACCGGGGAGCTGTTTTTT; CDR3aa: CASNRELNTGELFF
v_gene: TRBV9; j_gene: TRBJ2-5; abundance: .; d_gene: TRBD2; CDR3nt: TGTGCCAGCAGCGTAGCTGCGGGAGGCGGGACCCAGTACTTC; CDR3aa: CASSVAAGGGTQYF
v_gene: TRBV25-1; j_gene: TRBJ2-7; abundance: .; d_gene: TRBD1; CDR3nt: TGTGCCAGCAAAGGGACAGGATCCTACGAGCAGTACTTC; CDR3aa: CASKGTGSYEQYF
v_gene: TRBV5-4; j_gene: TRBJ2-3; abundance: .; d_gene: .; CDR3nt: TGTGCCAGCAGCTCAAAGGGGGGGACTATCACAGATACGCAGTATTTT; CDR3aa: CASSSKGGTITDTQYF
v_gene: TRBV2; j_gene: TRBJ2-5; abundance: .; d_gene: .; CDR3nt: TGTGCCAGCAGTACCTATCAAGAGACCCAGTACTTC; CDR3aa: CASSTYQETQYF
v_gene: TRBV12-3/TRBV12-4; j_gene: TRBJ1-2; abundance: .; d_gene: .; CDR3nt: TGTGCCAGCAATTCACAGGGCGCGTCCGGCTACACCTTC; CDR3aa: CASNSQGASGYTF
v_gene: TRBV28; j_gene: TRBJ2-7; abundance: .; d_gene: TRBD2; CDR3nt: TGTGCCAGCAGTTCCCCACCTAGCGGGCCCAGACACTACGAGCAGTACTTC; CDR3aa: CASSSPPSGPRHYEQYF
v_gene: TRBV7-9; j_gene: TRBJ2-2; abundance: .; d_gene: .; CDR3nt: TGTGCCAGCAGCTTAGAGCCTCCTAGGACAGAGAACACCGGGGAGCTGTTTTTT; CDR3aa: CASSLEPPRTENTGELFF
v_gene: TRBV3-1/TRBV3-2; j_gene: TRBJ2-7; abundance: .; d_gene: TRBD1; CDR3nt: TGTGCCAGCAGCCAATCCGGGACAGGGAAAAACGAGCAGTACTTC; CDR3aa: CASSQSGTGKNEQYF
v_gene: TRBV19; j_gene: TRBJ2-5; abundance: .; d_gene: TRBD2; CDR3nt: TGTGCCAGTAGTATAAGCGGGAGGGCCCGAGAGACCCAGTACTTC; CDR3aa: CASSISGRARETQYF
v_gene: TRBV7-9; j_gene: TRBJ2-7; abundance: .; d_gene: TRBD1; CDR3nt: TGTGCCAGCAGCAATCTCCGGGACAGTTCGTACGAGCAGTACTTC; CDR3aa: CASSNLRDSSYEQYF
v_gene: TRBV11-3; j_gene: TRBJ2-7; abundance: .; d_gene: TRBD1; CDR3nt: TGTGCCAGCAGCCCCCCCGGGACAGGGATCTACGAGCAGTACTTC; CDR3aa: CASSPPGTGIYEQYF
v_gene: TRBV29-1; j_gene: TRBJ1-1; abundance: .; d_gene: .; CDR3nt: TGCAGCGTTGATCAGGGAATGAACACTGAAGCTTTCTTT; CDR3aa: CSVDQGMNTEAFF
v_gene: TRBV20-1; j_gene: TRBJ2-4; abundance: few; d_gene: TRBD2; CDR3nt: TGCAGTGCTAGGGGGTTCGGGGGGCAGTACTTC; CDR3aa: CSARGFGGQYF
v_gene: TRBV5-1; j_gene: TRBJ1-1; abundance: .; d_gene: TRBD1; CDR3nt: TGCGCCAGCAGCAAAACAGGGGCAGGCACTGAAGCTTTCTTT; CDR3aa: CASSKTGAGTEAFF
v_gene: TRBV19; j_gene: TRBJ1-1; abundance: .; d_gene: TRBD1; CDR3nt: TGTGCCAGTAGTTTTACGGGACAGGGGTTCCCTGAAGCTTTCTTT; CDR3aa: CASSFTGQGFPEAFF
v_gene: TRBV28; j_gene: TRBJ1-2; abundance: few; d_gene: .; CDR3nt: TGTGCCAGCAGTTTAATACAGGGTCATGACTACACCTTC; CDR3aa: CASSLIQGHDYTF
v_gene: TRBV5-1; j_gene: TRBJ2-1; abundance: few; d_gene: TRBD1; CDR3nt: TGCGCCAGCAGCTGGGGGACAGGGTATGGTGAGCAGTTCTTC; CDR3aa: CASSWGTGYGEQFF
v_gene: TRBV11-2; j_gene: TRBJ2-5; abundance: .; d_gene: TRBD2; CDR3nt: TGTGCCAGCAGCTATGGACTAGCGGGAGGGCCGGGGACCCAGTACTTC; CDR3aa: CASSYGLAGGPGTQYF
v_gene: TRBV4-2; j_gene: TRBJ2-7; abundance: .; d_gene: .; CDR3nt: TGTGCCAGCAGCCAAGAGGCAGGGCCCATGAGCTCCTACGAGCAGTACTTC; CDR3aa: CASSQEAGPMSSYEQYF
v_gene: TRBV3-1/TRBV3-2; j_gene: TRBJ2-7; abundance: .; d_gene: TRBD2; CDR3nt: TGTGCCAGCAGCCACAGCGGGAGTGGTGAGCAGTACTTC; CDR3aa: CASSHSGSGEQYF
v_gene: TRBV30; j_gene: TRBJ2-2; abundance: .; d_gene: .; CDR3nt: TGTGCCTGGAGTGGGCGGAAGAACACCGGGGAGCTGTTTTTT; CDR3aa: CAWSGRKNTGELFF
v_gene: TRBV4-2; j_gene: TRBJ2-5; abundance: .; d_gene: TRBD2; CDR3nt: TGTGCCAGCAGCCAAGGGACTAGCGGGAGATTTGGTGAGACCCAGTACTTC; CDR3aa: CASSQGTSGRFGETQYF
v_gene: TRBV27; j_gene: TRBJ2-3; abundance: .; d_gene: .; CDR3nt: TGTGCCAGCAGGTTCGCTAGTACCGATACGCAGTATTTT; CDR3aa: CASRFASTDTQYF
v_gene: TRBV7-9; j_gene: TRBJ1-1; abundance: few; d_gene: .; CDR3nt: TGTGCCAGCAGCCCCGACAGTAACACTGAAGCTTTCTTT; CDR3aa: CASSPDSNTEAFF
v_gene: TRBV3-1/TRBV3-2; j_gene: TRBJ2-2; abundance: .; d_gene: .; CDR3nt: TGTGCCAGCAGCCCCCGACTAGTTTCCGGGGAGCTGTTTTTT; CDR3aa: CASSPRLVSGELFF
v_gene: TRBV7-6; j_gene: TRBJ2-7; abundance: .; d_gene: TRBD2; CDR3nt: TGTGCCAGCAGCTTAGGGACTAGCGGGAGTCGGTACGAGCAGTACTTC; CDR3aa: CASSLGTSGSRYEQYF
v_gene: TRBV12-3/TRBV12-4; j_gene: TRBJ1-6; abundance: once; d_gene: .; CDR3nt: TGTGCCAGCAGTTTAAGCGGTAATTCACCCCTCCACTTT; CDR3aa: CASSLSGNSPLHF
v_gene: TRBV7-6; j_gene: TRBJ2-7; abundance: .; d_gene: TRBD1; CDR3nt: TGTGCCAGCAGCTTAGAAACAGGGGGCTACGAGCAGTACTTC; CDR3aa: CASSLETGGYEQYF
v_gene: TRBV30; j_gene: TRBJ1-6; abundance: .; d_gene: TRBD1; CDR3nt: TGTGCCTGGGCGCTGGGACAGCTCGGCATTTATAATTCACCCCTCCACTTT; CDR3aa: CAWALGQLGIYNSPLHF
v_gene: TRBV29-1; j_gene: TRBJ1-4; abundance: few; d_gene: TRBD1; CDR3nt: TGCAGCGTTACCACCGGGACAGGGAATGAAAAACTGTTTTTT; CDR3aa: CSVTTGTGNEKLFF
v_gene: TRBV12-3/TRBV12-4; j_gene: TRBJ1-1; abundance: .; d_gene: .; CDR3nt: TGTGCCAGCAGTATAACAGGGAACACTGAAGCTTTCTTT; CDR3aa: CASSITGNTEAFF
v_gene: TRBV27; j_gene: TRBJ2-3; abundance: .; d_gene: .; CDR3nt: TGTGCCAGCAGTTTATCGTTAGAAACAGATACGCAGTATTTT; CDR3aa: CASSLSLETDTQYF
v_gene: TRBV19; j_gene: TRBJ1-2; abundance: .; d_gene: .; CDR3nt: TGTGCCAGTAGTATGTCCCAGGCCTATGGCTACACCTTC; CDR3aa: CASSMSQAYGYTF
v_gene: TRBV5-1; j_gene: TRBJ2-7; abundance: .; d_gene: .; CDR3nt: TGCGCCAGCAGCTTTACCCGGGACACGACCTACGAGCAGTACTTC; CDR3aa: CASSFTRDTTYEQYF
v_gene: TRBV6-5; j_gene: TRBJ2-7; abundance: .; d_gene: .; CDR3nt: TGTGCCAGCTCACGTGGGCTAGACTACTACGAGCAGTACTTC; CDR3aa: CASSRGLDYYEQYF
v_gene: TRBV19; j_gene: TRBJ1-6; abundance: .; d_gene: .; CDR3nt: TGTGCCAGTAGTATAGAGGCCTTAAGTGATTCACCCCTCCACTTT; CDR3aa: CASSIEALSDSPLHF
v_gene: TRBV12-5; j_gene: TRBJ2-5; abundance: .; d_gene: .; CDR3nt: TGTGCTAGTGGTTTGGACGCAGGAGAGACCCAGTACTTC; CDR3aa: CASGLDAGETQYF
v_gene: TRBV6-5; j_gene: TRBJ1-4; abundance: .; d_gene: TRBD1; CDR3nt: TGTGCCACCCGGACAGGGTGGGAAAAACTGTTTTTT; CDR3aa: CATRTGWEKLFF
v_gene: TRBV6-1; j_gene: TRBJ1-5; abundance: .; d_gene: .; CDR3nt: TGTGCCAGCAGTGACATTCTTTGGAGGCAGCCCCAGCATTTT; CDR3aa: CASSDILWRQPQHF